Listed here are 3 T cell receptor beta chains from one sample, sequenced in a study of blood T cell repertoires in COVID-19. TCRdb keeps only in-frame clones here, not all; method: immunoSEQ multiplex PCR. The profile shows 130,000 or so clones, 70% to 90% of them singletons. Material: peripheral blood. Receptors were obtained from a woman aged 55-75 years with acute or convalescent COVID-19.

This clone was seen only a few times. The chain carries TRBV9 and TRBJ1-1, with 7 bases that match TRBD1. The CDR3 spans 15 residues. Trimming took 4 bases from V and 2 from J; bases not matched to a gene: 8. Germline assignment: CDR1 SGDLS and CDR2 YYNGEE. CDR3 bases: TGTGCCAGCAGCCCTACAGGGGCCCTCAACACTGAAGCTTTCTTT. Its translation: CASSPTGALNTEAFF.

This clone was detected a few times. The rearrangement joins TRBV7-9 to TRBJ1-1; 8 nucleotides line up with TRBD1. The CDR3 sequence is 15 residues long. The germline gives CDR1 SEHNR, CDR2 FQNEAQ (reference sequence). The V gene end was trimmed by 3 bases and the J gene end by 3 bases; junction bases not matched to a gene: 6. The CDR3 loop reads CASSLRNRGDTEAFF. The CDR3 bases are TGTGCCAGCAGCTTGAGGAACAGGGGGGACACTGAAGCTTTCTTT.

In DNA, the CDR3 is TGTGCCAGCAGAGGACAGGGCCGCTCGGGGGACTATGGCTACACCTTC. This translates into CASRGQGRSGDYGYTF. V usage is TRBV2 and J usage is TRBJ1-2; TRBD1 aligns across 8 bases. CDR3 length: 16 residues. Germline assignment: CDR1 SNHLY and CDR2 FYNNEI. Trimming cost V 6 bases and J 3 bases; bases outside gene matches: 12.